The present TCR beta chain was sequenced within a study of shared clonotypes between healthy human individuals. Looking at the study overall: Three CD4 naive, three CD4 memory, two CD8 naive and one CD8 memory plate were used per donor. General study findings and limits: Across subsets, estimated richness was generally greater for naive than for memory populations. Sample collection involved blood only; tissue repertoires are likely different.

Clones were sequenced by immunoSEQ multiplex PCR, and TCRdb holds only the in-frame ones, with some missing. Of hundreds of thousands of clones detected, around 96% appear once; the ten largest clones hold less than 0.06%. A note on this clone: Its antigen is unknown.

Source material: naive CD4+ T cells sorted from blood. The subset here: CD45RA+ positively selected. The clonotype comes from a woman aged 30 to 39 in good health.

CDR3 loop: CASMWTSGSSEQYF. The CDR3 nucleotides are TGTGCCAGTATGTGGACTAGCGGGAGCTCCGAGCAGTACTTC. The genes are TRBV19 and TRBJ2-7, with TRBD2 matching over 13 bases. Germline CDR1 reads LNHDA; CDR2 reads SQIVND (reference sequence). V trimming: 7 bases; J trimming: 6 bases; junction bases outside the gene matches: 6. The CDR3 has 14 residues.